A selection of T cell receptor beta chains follows, all from one sample in a study of cytomegalovirus exposure and HLA in healthy donors. The protocol was immunoSEQ multiplex PCR, while the TCRdb copy is restricted to in-frame clones and leaves out a portion. The data show tens of thousands of clones, with 85% seen just once and 20% held by the top ten. Sample: PBMCs. These receptors originate from a man aged 18-30 years in good health and CMV-seropositive. Both conserved end residues are part of each CDR3. The D gene is left open where the match is weak. Expanded clones are given a class, and other clones once, few, many or no size at all.

NA	TRBV19	NA	TRBJ1-5	TGTGCCAGTAGTATACAGGGCCGGAGCAATCAGCCCCAGCATTTT	CASSIQGRSNQPQHF
NA	TRBV7-7	NA	TRBJ1-2	TGTGCCAGCAGCTTATCGCAAGAGAGCATCAGGGCCCTCTATGGCTACACCTTC	CASSLSQESIRALYGYTF
once	TRBV18	TRBD1	TRBJ2-2	TGTGCCAGCTCACCTAACAGACAGGGGGCCAAGGACACCGGGGAGCTGTTTTTT	CASSPNRQGAKDTGELFF
NA	TRBV18	TRBD1	TRBJ2-1	TGTGCCAGCTCACAGGGACAGCACAATGAGCAGTTCTTC	CASSQGQHNEQFF
NA	TRBV28	NA	TRBJ1-4	TGTGCCAGCAGTGGGAGCATAACGGAAAAACTGTTTTTT	CASSGSITEKLFF
NA	TRBV30	TRBD1	TRBJ2-7	TGTGCCTGGAGTGCGGGGACAGGATATTACGAGCAGTACTTC	CAWSAGTGYYEQYF
NA	TRBV5-8	NA	TRBJ1-5	TGTGCCAGCAACGGTGGGCAGACCAATCAGCCCCAGCATTTT	CASNGGQTNQPQHF
NA	TRBV2	NA	TRBJ1-1	TGTGCCAGCAGTGTAACCGGTTATGAAGCTTTCTTT	CASSVTGYEAFF
NA	TRBV28	NA	TRBJ2-5	TGTGCCAGCAGTCCCCGGCAAGAGACCCAGTACTTC	CASSPRQETQYF
NA	TRBV10-3	TRBD1	TRBJ1-4	TGTGCCATCAGTGAGTCCCCACAGGGGGTAGAGGAAAAACTGTTTTTT	CAISESPQGVEEKLFF
NA	TRBV7-8	NA	TRBJ2-3	TGTGCCAGCAGCTTCCAAATGACAGATACGCAGTATTTT	CASSFQMTDTQYF
NA	TRBV28	NA	TRBJ2-3	TGTGCCAGCAGTTTTTCTGCAGATACGCAGTATTTT	CASSFSADTQYF
NA	TRBV19	TRBD1	TRBJ2-1	TGTGCCACTTCTCCGATCCAGGGGGCCTACAATGAGCAGTTCTTC	CATSPIQGAYNEQFF
NA	TRBV19	NA	TRBJ2-2	TGTGCCACTTCCGGGACTTTGTATACCGGGGAGCTGTTTTTT	CATSGTLYTGELFF
NA	TRBV9	NA	TRBJ2-1	TGTGCCAGCAGCCTCGATGAATGGGGCGCCTACAATGAGCAGTTCTTC	CASSLDEWGAYNEQFF
NA	TRBV2	TRBD1	TRBJ1-1	TGTGCCAGCAGGACAGGGGTTGAAGCTTTCTTT	CASRTGVEAFF
NA	TRBV6-5	NA	TRBJ1-2	TGTGCCAGCAGACAGGCTAACTATGGCTACACCTTC	CASRQANYGYTF
NA	TRBV7-3	NA	TRBJ2-3	TGTGCCAGCAGCTTAAAGGCAGGGCCCGAAGATACGCAGTATTTT	CASSLKAGPEDTQYF
NA	TRBV13	NA	TRBJ2-3	TGTGCCAGCAGCCTCCGGAGGGGTACGCAGTATTTT	CASSLRRGTQYF
NA	TRBV27	NA	TRBJ2-7	TGTGCCAGCAGTTTAACTGCTAACTACGAGCAGTACTTC	CASSLTANYEQYF
NA	TRBV5-6	NA	TRBJ2-5	TGTGCCAGCAGCTTGGGGCGGGACAGTGCGTGGGGGGCCCAGTACTTC	CASSLGRDSAWGAQYF
NA	TRBV28	NA	TRBJ2-7	TGTGCCAGCACCAAGGGGGGGGCCTACGAGCAGTACTTC	CASTKGGAYEQYF
NA	TRBV2	TRBD1	TRBJ1-4	TGTGCCAGCAGCCGGACAGGCGGTAATGAAAAACTGTTTTTT	CASSRTGGNEKLFF
NA	TRBV28	TRBD1	TRBJ1-2	TGTGCCAGCAGCCGGACAGGCGCCGATGGCTACACCTTC	CASSRTGADGYTF
NA	TRBV30	TRBD1	TRBJ1-4	TGTGCCTGGGATTGGGGGACAGGGAATGAAAAACTGTTTTTT	CAWDWGTGNEKLFF
NA	TRBV5-1	NA	TRBJ2-5	TGCGCCAGCAGCTTGGCGGGAGAGACCCAGTACTTC	CASSLAGETQYF
NA	TRBV9	NA	TRBJ2-1	TGTGCCAGCAGCGCACGGTACAGCTCCTACAATGAGCAGTTCTTC	CASSARYSSYNEQFF
NA	TRBV4-2	TRBD2	TRBJ2-1	TGTGCCAGCAGCCAAGATGTAGCGGGAGGGATCTCCTACAATGAGCAGTTCTTC	CASSQDVAGGISYNEQFF
NA	TRBV28	TRBD1	TRBJ2-5	TGTGCCAGCAGTTCCGGGACAGACTTTCAAGAGACCCAGTACTTC	CASSSGTDFQETQYF
NA	TRBV6-5	TRBD1	TRBJ2-3	TGTGCCAGCAGTTTACGGGGACAGGGTCTTTCAGATACGCAGTATTTT	CASSLRGQGLSDTQYF
NA	TRBV28	TRBD1	TRBJ1-2	TGTGCCAGCAGTACCAGGGGGCTCTCCAGATATGGCTACACCTTC	CASSTRGLSRYGYTF
NA	TRBV2	TRBD2	TRBJ2-1	TGTGCCAGCAGTGCCGGGACTAGCGGGATGGGACCCTCCTACAATGAGCAGTTCTTC	CASSAGTSGMGPSYNEQFF
once	TRBV11-2	NA	TRBJ2-2	TGTGCCAGCAGCTTACGAGACAGTTTAAACACCGGGGAGCTGTTTTTT	CASSLRDSLNTGELFF
once	TRBV6-5	NA	TRBJ2-5	TGTGCCAGCGTCGGGGAGACCCAGTACTTC	CASVGETQYF
NA	TRBV27	TRBD1	TRBJ1-1	TGTGCCAGCAGCCGACAGGGGGCGGATGAAGCTTTCTTT	CASSRQGADEAFF
NA	TRBV7-9	TRBD2	TRBJ2-2	TGTGCCAGCAGTCGACTAGCGGGAGCCGGGGAGCTGTTTTTT	CASSRLAGAGELFF
NA	TRBV21-1	NA	TRBJ2-1	TGTGCCAGCAGCAAAGGCGGACTAGCGGGAGGAGAGTGGAATGAGCAGTTCTTC	CASSKGGLAGGEWNEQFF
NA	TRBV11-3	TRBD2	TRBJ2-3	TGTGCCAGCAGCTTCTGGACTAGCGCAAGCACAGATACGCAGTATTTT	CASSFWTSASTDTQYF
once	TRBV5-6	TRBD1	TRBJ2-1	TGTGCCAGCAGCTTGCCAGGGGGCGCTTTCGATGAGCAGTTCTTC	CASSLPGGAFDEQFF
NA	TRBV25-1	NA	TRBJ1-4	TGTGCCAGCAGTGAATATTCGGGAGCAACTAATGAAAAACTGTTTTTT	CASSEYSGATNEKLFF
NA	TRBV19	NA	TRBJ1-2	TGTGCCAGTAGTATCTTGGGGCAGTATGGCTACACCTTC	CASSILGQYGYTF
NA	TRBV5-1	NA	TRBJ2-7	TGCGCCAGCAGCTTGGGTCAGGGTTCCTACGAGCAGTACTTC	CASSLGQGSYEQYF
NA	TRBV7-9	NA	TRBJ2-1	TGTGCCAGCAGCTTACATGGCCCCTCCTACAATGAGCAGTTCTTC	CASSLHGPSYNEQFF
NA	TRBV6-1	TRBD1	TRBJ1-5	TGTGCCAGCAGCGTCGACAGGGCGGGTCAGCCCCAGCATTTT	CASSVDRAGQPQHF
NA	TRBV2	NA	TRBJ1-1	TGTGCCAGCAGTGTTACGGAGGACACTGAAGCTTTCTTT	CASSVTEDTEAFF
NA	TRBV19	NA	TRBJ1-3	TGTGCCAGTAGTCCATACGGGACAAATGGAAGAAACACCATATATTTT	CASSPYGTNGRNTIYF
NA	TRBV28	NA	TRBJ2-7	TGTGCCAGCAGTTGGCGGGGTCTTTACGAGCAGTACTTC	CASSWRGLYEQYF
NA	TRBV7-9	NA	TRBJ1-1	TGTGCCAGCAGGGAGTCCTACACTGAAGCTTTCTTT	CASRESYTEAFF
NA	TRBV19	TRBD2	TRBJ2-3	TGTGCCAGTAGTATTCTAACTAGCGGGAGTGGCACAGATACGCAGTATTTT	CASSILTSGSGTDTQYF
NA	TRBV27	NA	TRBJ1-5	TGTGCCAGCAGTTTATCCGGGAGGGGTCAGCCCCAGCATTTT	CASSLSGRGQPQHF
once	TRBV28	TRBD1	TRBJ1-5	TGTGCCAGCAGTCAGGACAGGGAGCCTTGGTCCCAGCATTTT	CASSQDREPWSQHF
NA	TRBV7-9	TRBD2	TRBJ2-5	TGTGCCAGCAGCTTAGCGCAGTTGACTAGCGGGGGCCAAGAGACCCAGTACTTC	CASSLAQLTSGGQETQYF
NA	TRBV27	NA	TRBJ1-5	TGTGCCAGCAGTGAGAGGGTTGGCAATCAGCCCCAGCATTTT	CASSERVGNQPQHF
NA	TRBV4-1	NA	TRBJ2-7	TGCGCCAGCAGCCCGAAACAGGGCTACGAGCAGTACTTC	CASSPKQGYEQYF